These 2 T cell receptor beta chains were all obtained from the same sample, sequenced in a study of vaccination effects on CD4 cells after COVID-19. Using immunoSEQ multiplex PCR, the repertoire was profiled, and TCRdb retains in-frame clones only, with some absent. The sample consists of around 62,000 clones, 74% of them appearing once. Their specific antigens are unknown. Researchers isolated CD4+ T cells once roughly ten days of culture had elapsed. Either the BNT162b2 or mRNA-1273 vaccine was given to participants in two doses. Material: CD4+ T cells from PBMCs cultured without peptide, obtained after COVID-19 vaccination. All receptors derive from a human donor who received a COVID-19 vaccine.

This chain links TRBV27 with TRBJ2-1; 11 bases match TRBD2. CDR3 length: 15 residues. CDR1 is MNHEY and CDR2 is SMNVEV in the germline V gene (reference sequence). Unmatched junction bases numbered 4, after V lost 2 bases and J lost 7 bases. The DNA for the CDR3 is TGTGCCAGCAGTTTAGCGGCTAGCGGGGGGAATGAGCAGTTCTTC. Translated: CASSLAASGGNEQFF.

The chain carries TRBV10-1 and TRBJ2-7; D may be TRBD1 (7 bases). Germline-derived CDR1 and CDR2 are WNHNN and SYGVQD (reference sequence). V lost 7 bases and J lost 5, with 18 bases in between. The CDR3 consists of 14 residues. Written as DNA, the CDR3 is TGCGCCAGCAAGGGGAGGAAGGGGGCCAACGAGCAGTACGTC. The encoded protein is CASKGRKGANEQYV.